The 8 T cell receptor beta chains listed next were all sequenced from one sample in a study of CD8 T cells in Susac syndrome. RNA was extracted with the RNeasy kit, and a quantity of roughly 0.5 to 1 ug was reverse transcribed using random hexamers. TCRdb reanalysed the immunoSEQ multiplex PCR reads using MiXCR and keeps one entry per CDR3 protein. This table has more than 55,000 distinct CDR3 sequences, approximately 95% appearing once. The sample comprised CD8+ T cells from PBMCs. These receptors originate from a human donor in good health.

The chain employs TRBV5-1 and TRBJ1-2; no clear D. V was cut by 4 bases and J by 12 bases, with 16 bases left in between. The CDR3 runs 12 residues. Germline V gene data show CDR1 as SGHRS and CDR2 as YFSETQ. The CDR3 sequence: CASSPTPGPHTF. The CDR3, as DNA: TGCGCCAGCAGCCCAACCCCTGGGCCTCACACCTTC.

CDR3 region: CASSRLAGSNEQYF. CDR3 in DNA: TGTGCCAGCAGCCGACTAGCGGGGTCCAACGAGCAGTACTTC. This chain links TRBV7-8 with TRBJ2-7, with 11 bases matching TRBD2. The CDR3 extends over 14 amino acids. Germline values: CDR1 SGHVS, CDR2 FQNEAQ. V trimming: 5 bases; J trimming: 5 bases; junction bases outside the gene matches: 5.

The CDR3 sequence: CASTSALGNTEAFF. DNA for the CDR3: TGTGCCAGCACGAGTGCCCTGGGGAACACTGAAGCTTTCTTT. The chain carries TRBV6-1 and TRBJ1-1; D is unclear. The ends were cut back, 7 bases at V and 1 base at J, with 13 bases in the middle. The germline V gene encodes CDR1 MNHNS and CDR2 SASEGT. The CDR3 is 14 residues long.

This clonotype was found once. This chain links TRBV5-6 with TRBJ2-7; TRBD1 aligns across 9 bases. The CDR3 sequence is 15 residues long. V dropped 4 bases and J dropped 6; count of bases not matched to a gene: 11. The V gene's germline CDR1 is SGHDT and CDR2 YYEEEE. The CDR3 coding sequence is TGTGCCAGCAGCCCGTATCCGGGACAGGGCGGCGAGCAGTACTTC. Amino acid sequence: CASSPYPGQGGEQYF.

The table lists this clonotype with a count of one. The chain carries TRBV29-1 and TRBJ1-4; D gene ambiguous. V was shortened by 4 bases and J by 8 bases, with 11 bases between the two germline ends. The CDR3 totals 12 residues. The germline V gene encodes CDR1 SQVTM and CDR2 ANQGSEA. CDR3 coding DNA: TGCAGCGTTGTAGAGGGTGGCGAAAAACTGTTTTTT. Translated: CSVVEGGEKLFF.

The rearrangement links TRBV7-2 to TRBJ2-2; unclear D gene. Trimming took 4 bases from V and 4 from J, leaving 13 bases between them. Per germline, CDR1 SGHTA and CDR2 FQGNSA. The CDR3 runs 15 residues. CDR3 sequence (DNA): TGTGCCAGCAGCTCGCTAAGGTCCTCCACCGGGGAGCTGTTTTTT. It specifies CASSSLRSSTGELFF.

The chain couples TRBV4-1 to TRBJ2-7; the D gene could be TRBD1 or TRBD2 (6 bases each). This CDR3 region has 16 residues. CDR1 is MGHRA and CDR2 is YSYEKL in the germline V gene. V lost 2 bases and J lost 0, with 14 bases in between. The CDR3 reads CASSQSWGDISYEQYV. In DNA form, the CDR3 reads TGCGCCAGCAGCCAAAGCTGGGGGGACATCTCCTACGAGCAGTACGTC.

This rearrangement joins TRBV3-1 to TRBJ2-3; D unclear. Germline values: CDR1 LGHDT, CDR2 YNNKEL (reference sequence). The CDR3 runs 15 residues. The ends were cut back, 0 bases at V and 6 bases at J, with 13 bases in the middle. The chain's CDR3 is CASSQERSDSDTQYF. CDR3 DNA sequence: TGTGCCAGCAGCCAAGAACGGTCAGATTCGGATACGCAGTATTTT.